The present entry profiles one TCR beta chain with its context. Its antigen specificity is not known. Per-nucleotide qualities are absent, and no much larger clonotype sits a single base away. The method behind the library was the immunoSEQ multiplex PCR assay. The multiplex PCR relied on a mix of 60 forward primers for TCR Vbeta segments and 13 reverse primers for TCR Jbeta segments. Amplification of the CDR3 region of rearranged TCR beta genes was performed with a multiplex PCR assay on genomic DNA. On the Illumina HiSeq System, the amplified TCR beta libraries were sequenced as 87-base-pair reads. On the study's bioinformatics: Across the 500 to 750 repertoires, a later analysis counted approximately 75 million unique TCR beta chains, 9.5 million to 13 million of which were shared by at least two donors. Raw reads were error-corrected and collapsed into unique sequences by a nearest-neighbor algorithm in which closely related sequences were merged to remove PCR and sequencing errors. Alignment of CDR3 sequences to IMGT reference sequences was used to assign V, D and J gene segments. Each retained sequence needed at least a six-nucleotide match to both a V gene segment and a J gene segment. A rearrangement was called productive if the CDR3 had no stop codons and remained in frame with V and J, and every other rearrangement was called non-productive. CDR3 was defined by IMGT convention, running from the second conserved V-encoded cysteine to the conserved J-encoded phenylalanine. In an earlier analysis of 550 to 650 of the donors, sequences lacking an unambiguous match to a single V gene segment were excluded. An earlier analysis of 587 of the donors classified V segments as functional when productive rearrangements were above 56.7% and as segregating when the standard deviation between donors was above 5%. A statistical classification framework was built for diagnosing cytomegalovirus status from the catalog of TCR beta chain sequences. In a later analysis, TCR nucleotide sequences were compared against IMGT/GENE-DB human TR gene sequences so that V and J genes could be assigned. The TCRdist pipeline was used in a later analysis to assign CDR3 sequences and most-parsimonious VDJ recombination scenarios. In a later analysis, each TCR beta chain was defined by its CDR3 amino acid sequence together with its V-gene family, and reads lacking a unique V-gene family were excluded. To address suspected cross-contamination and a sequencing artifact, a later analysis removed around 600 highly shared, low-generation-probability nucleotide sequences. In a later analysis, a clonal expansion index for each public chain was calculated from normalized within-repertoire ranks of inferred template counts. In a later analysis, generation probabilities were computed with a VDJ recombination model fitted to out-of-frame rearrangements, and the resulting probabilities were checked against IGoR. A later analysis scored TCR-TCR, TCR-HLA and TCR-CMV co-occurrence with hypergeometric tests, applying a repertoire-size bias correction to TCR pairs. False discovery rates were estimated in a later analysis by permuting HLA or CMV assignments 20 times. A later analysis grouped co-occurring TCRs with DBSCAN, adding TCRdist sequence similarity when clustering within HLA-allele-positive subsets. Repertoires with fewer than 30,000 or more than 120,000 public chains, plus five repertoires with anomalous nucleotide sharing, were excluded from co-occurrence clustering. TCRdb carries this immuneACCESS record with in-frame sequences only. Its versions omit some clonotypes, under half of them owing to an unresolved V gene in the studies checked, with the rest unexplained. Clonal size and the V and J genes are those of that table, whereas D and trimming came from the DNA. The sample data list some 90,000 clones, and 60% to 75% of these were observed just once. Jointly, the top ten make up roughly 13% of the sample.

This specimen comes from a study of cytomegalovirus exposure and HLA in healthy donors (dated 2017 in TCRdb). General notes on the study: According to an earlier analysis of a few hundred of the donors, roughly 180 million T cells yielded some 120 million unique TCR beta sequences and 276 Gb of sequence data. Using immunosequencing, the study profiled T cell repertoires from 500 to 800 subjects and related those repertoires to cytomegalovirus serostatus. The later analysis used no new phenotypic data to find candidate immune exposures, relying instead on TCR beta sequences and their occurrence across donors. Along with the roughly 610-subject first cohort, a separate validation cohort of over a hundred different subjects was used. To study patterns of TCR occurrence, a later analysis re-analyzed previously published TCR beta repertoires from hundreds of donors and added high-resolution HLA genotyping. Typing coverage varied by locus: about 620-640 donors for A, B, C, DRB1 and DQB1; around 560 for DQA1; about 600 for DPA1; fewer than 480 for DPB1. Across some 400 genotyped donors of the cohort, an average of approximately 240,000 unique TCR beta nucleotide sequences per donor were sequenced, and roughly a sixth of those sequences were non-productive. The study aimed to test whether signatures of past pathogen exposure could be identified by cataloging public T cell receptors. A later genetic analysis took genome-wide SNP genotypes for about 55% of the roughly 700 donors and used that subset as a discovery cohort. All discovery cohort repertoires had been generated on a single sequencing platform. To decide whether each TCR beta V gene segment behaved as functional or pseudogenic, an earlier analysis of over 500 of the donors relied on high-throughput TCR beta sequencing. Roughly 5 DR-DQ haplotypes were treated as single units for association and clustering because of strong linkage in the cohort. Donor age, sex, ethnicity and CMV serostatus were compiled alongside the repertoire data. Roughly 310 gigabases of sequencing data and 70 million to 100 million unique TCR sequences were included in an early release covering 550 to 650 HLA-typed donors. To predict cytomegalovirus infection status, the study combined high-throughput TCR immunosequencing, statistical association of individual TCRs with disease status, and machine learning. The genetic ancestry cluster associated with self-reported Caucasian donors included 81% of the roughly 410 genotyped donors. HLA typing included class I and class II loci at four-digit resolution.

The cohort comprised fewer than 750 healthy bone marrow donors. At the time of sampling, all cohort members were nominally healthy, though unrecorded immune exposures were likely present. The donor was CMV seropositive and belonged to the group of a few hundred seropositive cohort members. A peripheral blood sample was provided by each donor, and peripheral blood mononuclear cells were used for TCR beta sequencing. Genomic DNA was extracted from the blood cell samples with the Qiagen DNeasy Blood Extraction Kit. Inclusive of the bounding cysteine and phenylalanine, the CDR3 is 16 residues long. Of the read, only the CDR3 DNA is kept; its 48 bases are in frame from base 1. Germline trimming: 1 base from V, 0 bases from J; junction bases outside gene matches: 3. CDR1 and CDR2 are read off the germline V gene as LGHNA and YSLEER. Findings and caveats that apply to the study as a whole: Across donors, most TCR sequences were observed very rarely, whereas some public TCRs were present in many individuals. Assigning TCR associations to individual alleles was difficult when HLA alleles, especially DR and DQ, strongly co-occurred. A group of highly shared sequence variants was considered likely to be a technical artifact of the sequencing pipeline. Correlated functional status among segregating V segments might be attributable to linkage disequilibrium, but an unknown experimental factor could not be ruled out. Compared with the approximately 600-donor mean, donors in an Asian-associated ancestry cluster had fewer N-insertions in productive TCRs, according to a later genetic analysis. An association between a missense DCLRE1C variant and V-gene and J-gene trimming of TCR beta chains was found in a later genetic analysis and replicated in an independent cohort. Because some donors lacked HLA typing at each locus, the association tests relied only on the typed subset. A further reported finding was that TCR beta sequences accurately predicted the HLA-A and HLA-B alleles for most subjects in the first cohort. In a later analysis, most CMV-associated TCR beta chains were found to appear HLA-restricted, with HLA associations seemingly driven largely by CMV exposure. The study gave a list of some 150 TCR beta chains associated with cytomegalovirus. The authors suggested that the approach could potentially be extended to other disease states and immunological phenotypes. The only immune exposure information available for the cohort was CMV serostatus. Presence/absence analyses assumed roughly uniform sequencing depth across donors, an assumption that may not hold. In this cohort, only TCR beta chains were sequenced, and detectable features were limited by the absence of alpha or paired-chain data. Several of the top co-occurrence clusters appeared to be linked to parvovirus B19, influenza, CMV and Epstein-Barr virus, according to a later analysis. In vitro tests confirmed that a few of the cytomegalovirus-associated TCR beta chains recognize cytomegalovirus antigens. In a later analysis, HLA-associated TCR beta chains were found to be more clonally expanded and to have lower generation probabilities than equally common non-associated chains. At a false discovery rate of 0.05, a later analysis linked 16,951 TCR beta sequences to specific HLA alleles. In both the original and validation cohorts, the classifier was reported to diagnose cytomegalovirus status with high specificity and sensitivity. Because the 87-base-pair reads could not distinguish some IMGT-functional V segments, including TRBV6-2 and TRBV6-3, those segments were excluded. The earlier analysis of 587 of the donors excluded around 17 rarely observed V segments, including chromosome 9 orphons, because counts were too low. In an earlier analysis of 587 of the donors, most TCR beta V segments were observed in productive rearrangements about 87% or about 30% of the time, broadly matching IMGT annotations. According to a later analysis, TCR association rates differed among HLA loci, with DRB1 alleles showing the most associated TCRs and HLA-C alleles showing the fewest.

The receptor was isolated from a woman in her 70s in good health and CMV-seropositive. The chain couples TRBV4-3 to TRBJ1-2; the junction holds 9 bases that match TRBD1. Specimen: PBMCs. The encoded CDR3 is CASSQGTGATNYGYTF. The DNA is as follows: TGCGCCAGCAGCCAAGGGACAGGGGCTACTAACTATGGCTACACCTTC.